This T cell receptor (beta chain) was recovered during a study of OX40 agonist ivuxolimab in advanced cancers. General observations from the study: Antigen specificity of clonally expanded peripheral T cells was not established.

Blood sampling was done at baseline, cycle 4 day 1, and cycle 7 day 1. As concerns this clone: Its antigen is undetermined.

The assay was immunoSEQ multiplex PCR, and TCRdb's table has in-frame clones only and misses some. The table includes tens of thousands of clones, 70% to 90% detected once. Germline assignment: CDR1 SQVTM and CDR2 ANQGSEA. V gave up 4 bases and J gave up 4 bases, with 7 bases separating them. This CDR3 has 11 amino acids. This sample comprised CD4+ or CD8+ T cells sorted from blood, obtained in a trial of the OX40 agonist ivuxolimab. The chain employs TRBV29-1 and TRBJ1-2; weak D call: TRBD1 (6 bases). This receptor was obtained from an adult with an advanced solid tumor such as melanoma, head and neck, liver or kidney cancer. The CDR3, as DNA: TGCAGCGTTGCAGGGGCCTATGGCTACACCTTC. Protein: CSVAGAYGYTF.